What follows describes a single TCR beta chain. These data belong to a study of technical replicates of blood from a handful of donors. TCRdb's copy holds only in-frame clones and misses some; the assay was immunoSEQ multiplex PCR. The sample shows about 76,000 clones, roughly 91% of them seen only once. The germline gives CDR1 SGDLS, CDR2 YYNGEE. The CDR3 loop spans 15 amino acids. V was pared by 3 bases and J by 2 bases, with 7 bases of the junction left unmatched. This TCR came from a human donor in good health. Specimen: T cells isolated from PBMCs. The J gene is TRBJ2-5, the V gene TRBV9, with TRBD2 identical over 7 bases. Written as DNA, the CDR3 is TGTGCCAGCAGCGCGTGGGGGGGGGTGCAAGAGACCCAGTACTTC. Amino acid sequence: CASSAWGGVQETQYF.